This T cell receptor beta chain stems from a study of PD-L1 blockade in urothelial cancer. Study as a whole: At 3 weeks after treatment start (second dose) and again at 6 weeks, blood was analyzed.

This sample's time point: peripheral blood 6 weeks after treatment start. Study observations and caveats: Larger 3-week expansion of tumor-associated blood clones was seen in durable-benefit patients.

Only in-frame clones appear in the TCRdb table, and some are missing; sequencing was by immunoSEQ multiplex PCR. The sample holds some 110,000 clones; 75% to 95% are singletons and the top ten take approximately 3.5%. A note on this clone: Its target is not known.

Between the trimmed V and J ends, which lost 1 base and 0 bases, there was a span of 7 bases. Germline CDR1 reads LNHDA; CDR2 reads SQIVND (reference sequence). The CDR3 loop spans 15 amino acids. The sequence derives from a man aged 60-69 years with urothelial cancer. The J gene is TRBJ1-5, the V gene TRBV19, with D unclear. This material consisted of PBMCs, taken around atezolizumab (anti-PD-L1) treatment. Here the CDR3 reads CASSIAGISNQPQHF. In DNA, the CDR3 is TGTGCCAGTAGTATAGCGGGGATTAGCAATCAGCCCCAGCATTTT.